Shown below are 20 T cell receptor beta chains from a single sample sequenced in a study of cytomegalovirus exposure and HLA in healthy donors. PCR primers comprised 60 Vbeta and 13 Jbeta primers. The assay was immunoSEQ multiplex PCR, and TCRdb's table has in-frame clones only and misses some. In the table there are 150,000 to 200,000 clones, roughly 80% of which are singletons. The sequencing input was PBMCs. Receptors originate from a man aged 25 to 45 in good health and CMV-seronegative.

The gene calls are TRBV7-9 and TRBJ1-1; maybe TRBD1 (6 bases). The V gene's germline CDR1 is SEHNR and CDR2 FQNEAQ (reference sequence). The V and J ends lost 5 bases and 1 base respectively, with 14 bases between them. This CDR3 has 15 amino acids. The CDR3 reads CASSPTDRWNTEAFF. For the CDR3, the DNA is TGTGCCAGCAGCCCTACTGACAGGTGGAACACTGAAGCTTTCTTT. Using reference TRBV7-9 and TRBJ1-1 for the parts outside the CDR3, the full variable domain is DTGVSQNPRHKITKRGQNVTFRCDPISEHNRLYWYRQTLGQGPEFLTYFQNEAQLEKSRLLSDRFSAERPKGSFSTLEIQRTEQGDSAMYLCASSPTDRWNTEAFFGQGTRLTVV.

The rearrangement uses TRBV18 and TRBJ2-3; 7 bases align to TRBD2. V dropped 1 base and J dropped 2; count of bases not matched to a gene: 12. This CDR3 has 18 amino acids. Germline V gives CDR1 KGHSH, CDR2 LQKENI. The CDR3 sequence is CASSPLAPSGFTTDTQYF. The CDR3 DNA is TGTGCCAGCTCACCACTCGCCCCTAGCGGTTTTACCACAGATACGCAGTATTTT.

This clone has only one observation. The rearrangement joins TRBV6-1 to TRBJ2-3, with D possibly TRBD2 on 6 matching bases. Germline lookup yields CDR1 MNHNS and CDR2 SASEGT. This CDR3 region has 15 residues. Trimming removed 5 bases from V and 2 bases from J, with 14 bases in between. The CDR3 DNA reads TGTGCCAGCAGTCGAGTCGGGGGTTACACAGATACGCAGTATTTT. It specifies CASSRVGGYTDTQYF.

V and J are TRBV4-3 and TRBJ2-2; D possibly corresponds to TRBD2 (6 bases). This CDR3 has 19 residues. CDR1 and CDR2 from the germline V gene are LGHNA and YSLEER. V was clipped by 0 bases and J by 3 bases, with 20 bases between them. CDR3 DNA: TGCGCCAGCAGCCAAGATTGGGGTCTAACGGGACTCGACACCGGGGAGCTGTTTTTT. Translated, it gives CASSQDWGLTGLDTGELFF.

The chain combines TRBV11-1 with TRBJ1-2, with 7 bases identical to TRBD1. In germline, CDR1 is SGHAT, CDR2 FQDESV (reference sequence). The J segment lost 4 bases and the V segment lost 5 bases, leaving 7 bases of the junction unmatched. CDR3 length: 14 residues. The CDR3 DNA follows: TGTGCCAGCAGCCCGCCCGGGACAGTCTATGGCTACACCTTC. Its translation: CASSPPGTVYGYTF.

CDR3 in amino acids: CASSFSSSGANVLTF. CDR3 nucleotide sequence: TGTGCCAGCAGCTTTAGCAGCTCTGGGGCCAACGTCCTGACTTTC. This sequence joins TRBV5-6 and TRBJ2-6; no clear D gene. This CDR3 has 15 residues. Germline CDR1 SGHDT, CDR2 YYEEEE. Trimming left V 2 bases short and J 0 bases short, with 6 bases between.

This sequence joins TRBV9 and TRBJ1-2; 8 bases agree with TRBD1. Germline CDR1 and CDR2: SGDLS and YYNGEE. Unmatched junction bases numbered 13, after V lost 7 bases and J lost 8 bases. The CDR3 extends over 14 amino acids. The DNA of the CDR3 is TGTGCCAGCTCCCGGCAGGGGGCAGGTTGGGGCTACACCTTC. Translated, it gives CASSRQGAGWGYTF.

V and J are TRBV4-1 and TRBJ2-3; D is perhaps TRBD2 (7 bases). The V gene's germline CDR1 is MGHRA and CDR2 YSYEKL. The CDR3 runs to 16 residues. Trimming took off 1 base at V and 2 bases at J, with 13 bases between the two ends. The CDR3 sequence is CASSQVGGGTTDTQYF. As DNA, the CDR3 is TGCGCCAGCAGCCAAGTAGGGGGAGGGACCACAGATACGCAGTATTTT.

This clone was counted only a few times. The junction and the germline gene differ at one end; a read error may be behind it. This chain uses TRBV7-2 with TRBJ2-5; 12 bases are a match to TRBD2. Gene TRBJ2-7 matches the end of the DNA better, so the J call may be wrong. This CDR3 region has 14 residues. Germline-derived CDR1 and CDR2 are SGHTA and FQGNSA. The CDR3 here is CASSLAGGPYEQYF. The CDR3 coding sequence is TGTGCCAGCAGCCTAGCGGGAGGGCCCTACGAGCAGTACTTC.

The chain combines TRBV9 with TRBJ2-7; D unresolved. The ends were cut back, 4 bases at V and 3 bases at J, with 17 bases in the middle. Germline V lookup: CDR1 SGDLS, CDR2 YYNGEE. This CDR3 comprises 15 residues. The CDR3 loop is CASSPTGSLRYEQYF. Here the CDR3 DNA reads TGTGCCAGCAGCCCCACCGGGTCCCTCCGCTACGAGCAGTACTTC.

The gene calls are TRBV15 and TRBJ1-3, with D unresolved. V gave up 0 bases and J gave up 4 bases, with 4 bases separating them. Germline V gives CDR1 LNHNV, CDR2 YYDKDF (reference sequence). The CDR3 is made up of 13 amino acids. In DNA, the CDR3 is TGTGCCACCAGCAGAGATCTGGGAAACACCATATATTTT. It is translated as CATSRDLGNTIYF.

The V and J genes are TRBV11-2 and TRBJ1-1; 9 bases match TRBD1. The CDR3 totals 16 residues. After removal of 1 base from V and 1 base from J, the junction contained 4 bases not matched to a gene. Germline CDR1 reads SGHAT; CDR2 reads FQNNGV. Written as DNA, the CDR3 is TGTGCCAGCAGCTTAGTTGCGGGACAGGGGAACACTGAAGCTTTCTTT. Translation: CASSLVAGQGNTEAFF. The full variable domain, its missing parts supplied by reference TRBV11-2 and TRBJ1-1, is EAGVAQSPRYKIIEKRQSVAFWCNPISGHATLYWYQQILGQGPKLLIQFQNNGVVDDSQLPKDRFSAERLKGVDSTLKIQPAKLEDSAVYLCASSLVAGQGNTEAFFGQGTRLTVV.

Details on this clone: One junction end disagrees with the germline gene, perhaps due to a read error. The chain recombines TRBV7-7 with TRBJ1-3, with 8 positions matching TRBD1. The CDR3 spans 16 residues. Germline V gene lookup returns CDR1 SSHAT and CDR2 FNYEAQ (reference sequence). The CDR3 region has the DNA TGTGCTAGCAGCCTAGGGACAGGCATCTCTGGAAACACCATATATTTT. It codes for CASSLGTGISGNTIYF.

Here the CDR3 DNA reads TGTGCCAGCAGCCAGTCCGGAGTAACTAGCGGGAGAGGTGAGCAGTACTTC. Translated, it gives CASSQSGVTSGRGEQYF. This chain uses TRBV14 with TRBJ2-7, with 11 bases fitting TRBD2. CDR1 and CDR2 (germline): SGHDN, FVKESK. CDR3 length: 17 residues. V shed 3 bases, J shed 7 bases, and the junction held 14 bases outside the gene matches. The entire variable domain, with the rest obtained from reference TRBV14 and TRBJ2-7, is as follows: EAGVTQFPSHSVIEKGQTVTLRCDPISGHDNLYWYRRVMGKEIKFLLHFVKESKQDESGMPNNRFLAERTGGTYSTLKVQPAELEDSGVYFCASSQSGVTSGRGEQYFGPGTRLTVT.

The chain recombines TRBV19 with TRBJ1-5, with D possibly matching TRBD1 (5 bases). Trimming removed 6 bases from V and 7 bases from J, with 19 bases in between. The CDR3 extends over 15 amino acids. Germline V gene lookup returns CDR1 LNHDA and CDR2 SQIVND (reference sequence). CDR3: CASSSYGGINQPQHF. The CDR3 bases are TGTGCCAGTAGCTCCTACGGGGGAATCAACCAGCCCCAGCATTTT.

The V and J genes are TRBV6-1 and TRBJ1-5; TRBD1 might be the D (5 bases). The germline V gene has CDR1 MNHNS and CDR2 SASEGT. Trimming removed 6 bases at V and 4 bases at J, with 13 bases between. The CDR3 contains 14 residues. CDR3 nucleotides: TGTGCCAGCAGCGTGGGGGGACGGAATCAGCCCCAGCATTTT. Encoded protein: CASSVGGRNQPQHF.

The rearrangement uses TRBV7-9 and TRBJ2-3, with D perhaps matching TRBD1 (5 bases). The CDR3 runs to 10 residues. The V gene's germline CDR1 is SEHNR and CDR2 FQNEAQ (reference sequence). The ends were cut back, 11 bases at V and 4 bases at J, with 7 bases in the middle. CDR3 region: CAQGSDTQYF. Here the CDR3 DNA reads TGTGCCCAGGGTTCAGATACGCAGTATTTT.

The chain is built from TRBV4-2 and TRBJ2-5; D ambiguous. The ends were cut back, 1 base at V and 1 base at J, with 7 bases in the middle. Germline assignment: CDR1 LGHNA and CDR2 YNFKEQ. The CDR3 covers 14 residues. CDR3 amino acids: CASSQGRLQETQYF. DNA of the CDR3: TGTGCCAGCAGCCAAGGGCGGCTCCAAGAGACCCAGTACTTC.

The chain has TRBV19 and TRBJ2-3; D is uncertain. Trimming shortened V by 5 bases and J by 4 bases, and 4 bases separated the two germline ends. The CDR3 runs 11 residues. The germline CDR1 and CDR2 sequences are LNHDA and SQIVND (reference sequence). CDR3: CASSRSDTQYF. DNA of the CDR3: TGTGCCAGTAGTCGGTCAGATACGCAGTATTTT. Full variable domain (rest looked up from reference TRBV19 and TRBJ2-3): DGGITQSPKYLFRKEGQNVTLSCEQNLNHDAMYWYRQDPGQGLRLIYYSQIVNDFQKGDIAEGYSVSREKKESFPLTVTSAQKNPTAFYLCASSRSDTQYFGPGTRLTVL.

The chain couples TRBV5-1 to TRBJ2-5, with TRBD1 identical over 12 bases. The CDR3 length is 14 residues. V lost 8 bases and J lost 5; bases outside the gene matches: 7. In germline, CDR1 is SGHRS, CDR2 YFSETQ. The chain's CDR3 is CASAGTGGVETQYF. In nucleotides, the CDR3 is TGCGCCAGTGCCGGGACAGGGGGCGTGGAGACCCAGTACTTC.